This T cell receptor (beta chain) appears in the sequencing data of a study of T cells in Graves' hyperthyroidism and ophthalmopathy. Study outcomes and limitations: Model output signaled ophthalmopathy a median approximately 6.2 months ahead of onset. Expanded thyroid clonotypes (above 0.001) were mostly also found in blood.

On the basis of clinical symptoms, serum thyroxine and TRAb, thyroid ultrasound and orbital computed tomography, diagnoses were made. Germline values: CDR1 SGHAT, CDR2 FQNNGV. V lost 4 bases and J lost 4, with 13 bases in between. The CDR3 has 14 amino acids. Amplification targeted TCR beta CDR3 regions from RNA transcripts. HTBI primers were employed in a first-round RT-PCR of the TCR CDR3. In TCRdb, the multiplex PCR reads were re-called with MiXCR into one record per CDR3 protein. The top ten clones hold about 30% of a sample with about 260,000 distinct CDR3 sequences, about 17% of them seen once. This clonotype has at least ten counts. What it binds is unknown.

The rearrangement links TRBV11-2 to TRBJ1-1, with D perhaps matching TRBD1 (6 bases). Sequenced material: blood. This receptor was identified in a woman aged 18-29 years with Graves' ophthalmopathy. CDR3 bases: TGTGCCAGCAGCTGGAAGACAGGACGCACTGAAGCTTTCTTT. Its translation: CASSWKTGRTEAFF.